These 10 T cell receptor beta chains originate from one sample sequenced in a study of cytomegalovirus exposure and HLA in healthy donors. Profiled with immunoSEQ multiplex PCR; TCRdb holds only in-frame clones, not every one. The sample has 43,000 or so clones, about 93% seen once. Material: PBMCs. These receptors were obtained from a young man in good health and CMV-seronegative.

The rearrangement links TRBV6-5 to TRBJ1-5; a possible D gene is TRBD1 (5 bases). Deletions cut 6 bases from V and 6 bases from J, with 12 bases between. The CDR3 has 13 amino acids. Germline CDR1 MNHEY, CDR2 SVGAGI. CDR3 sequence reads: CASRRGEGQPQHF. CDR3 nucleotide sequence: TGTGCCAGCAGACGGGGGGAAGGTCAGCCCCAGCATTTT.

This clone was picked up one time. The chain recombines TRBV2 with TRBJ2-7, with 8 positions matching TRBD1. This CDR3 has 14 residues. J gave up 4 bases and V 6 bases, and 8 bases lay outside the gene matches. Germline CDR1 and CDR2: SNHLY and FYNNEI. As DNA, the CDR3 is TGTGCCAGCAGCCCGGGACAGGCCCTATACGAGCAGTACTTC. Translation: CASSPGQALYEQYF.

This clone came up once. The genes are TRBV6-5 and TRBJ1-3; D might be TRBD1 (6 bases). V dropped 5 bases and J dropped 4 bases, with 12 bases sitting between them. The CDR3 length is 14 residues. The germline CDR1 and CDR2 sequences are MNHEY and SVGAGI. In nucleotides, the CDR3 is TGTGCCAGCAGTCAGAGGGGGAGAGGAAACACCATATATTTT. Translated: CASSQRGRGNTIYF.

The CDR3 loop is CASSPTSGGAIDNEQFF. The CDR3 DNA follows: TGTGCCAGCTCACCAACTAGCGGGGGGGCGATAGACAATGAGCAGTTCTTC. This chain joins TRBV18 and TRBJ2-1; 13 bases match TRBD2. V lost 2 bases to trimming and J lost 5 bases; unmatched junction nucleotides: 6. Germline values: CDR1 KGHSH, CDR2 LQKENI. The CDR3 contains 17 residues.

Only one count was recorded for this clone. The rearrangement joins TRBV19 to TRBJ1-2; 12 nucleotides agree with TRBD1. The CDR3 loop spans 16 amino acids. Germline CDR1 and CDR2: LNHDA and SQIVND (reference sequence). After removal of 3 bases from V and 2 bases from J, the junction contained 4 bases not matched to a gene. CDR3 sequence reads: CASSIRGQGANYGYTF. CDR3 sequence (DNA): TGTGCCAGTAGTATCCGGGGACAGGGGGCAAACTATGGCTACACCTTC. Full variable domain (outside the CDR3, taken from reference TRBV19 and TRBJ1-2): DGGITQSPKYLFRKEGQNVTLSCEQNLNHDAMYWYRQDPGQGLRLIYYSQIVNDFQKGDIAEGYSVSREKKESFPLTVTSAQKNPTAFYLCASSIRGQGANYGYTFGSGTRLTVV.

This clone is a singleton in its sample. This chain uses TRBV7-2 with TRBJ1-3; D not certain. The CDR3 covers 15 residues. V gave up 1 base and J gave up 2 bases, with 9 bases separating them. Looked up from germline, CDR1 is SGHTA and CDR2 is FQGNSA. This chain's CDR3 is CASSLGAGTGNTIYF. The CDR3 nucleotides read TGTGCCAGCAGCTTAGGGGCGGGGACTGGAAACACCATATATTTT.

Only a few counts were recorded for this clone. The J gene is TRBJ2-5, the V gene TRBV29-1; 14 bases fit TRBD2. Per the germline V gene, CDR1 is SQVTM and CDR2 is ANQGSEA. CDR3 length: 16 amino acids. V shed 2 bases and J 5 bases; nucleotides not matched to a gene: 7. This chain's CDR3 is CSVESGTSGSRETQYF. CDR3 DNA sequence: TGCAGCGTTGAATCCGGGACTAGCGGGAGTAGGGAGACCCAGTACTTC.

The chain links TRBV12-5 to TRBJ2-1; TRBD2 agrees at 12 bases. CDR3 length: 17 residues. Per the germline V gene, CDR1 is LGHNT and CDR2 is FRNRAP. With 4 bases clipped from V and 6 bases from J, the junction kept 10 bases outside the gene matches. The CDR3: CASGWTLPSGGANEQFF. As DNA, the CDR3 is TGTGCTAGTGGTTGGACCTTACCTAGCGGGGGGGCCAATGAGCAGTTCTTC.

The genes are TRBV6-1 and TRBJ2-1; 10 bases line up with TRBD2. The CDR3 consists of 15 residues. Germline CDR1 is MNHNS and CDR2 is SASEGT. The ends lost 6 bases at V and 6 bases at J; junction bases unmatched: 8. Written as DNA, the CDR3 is TGTGCCAGCAGGGCCCAGCGGGGGGGCGGCAATGAGCAGTTCTTC. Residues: CASRAQRGGGNEQFF.

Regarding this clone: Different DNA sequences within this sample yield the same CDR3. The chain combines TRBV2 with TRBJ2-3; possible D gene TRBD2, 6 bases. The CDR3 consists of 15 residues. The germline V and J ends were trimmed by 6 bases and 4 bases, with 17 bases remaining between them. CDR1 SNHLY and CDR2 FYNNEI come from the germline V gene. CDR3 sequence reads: CASRKQEGLADTQYF. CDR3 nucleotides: TGTGCCAGCAGAAAGCAGGAGGGATTGGCAGATACGCAGTATTTT.